This T cell receptor beta chain came from a study of blood T cell repertoires in COVID-19. The wider study: Specimens from acute and convalescent COVID-19 originated in the United States, Italy and Spain.

As processed by the authors: Quantification of nucleated cells was approximated via reference gene primer amplification. Assay: immunoSEQ multiplex PCR; the TCRdb copy retains only in-frame clones and omits some. That table furnishes V, J and clone size, whereas the DNA furnished D and trimming. The data contain 650,000 to 800,000 clones, 75% to 90% of them singletons. The specimen was peripheral blood. The source of this sequence is a woman aged 18-29 years with acute or convalescent COVID-19.

The CDR3 loop is CASSVERGQGGEQYF. The CDR3 bases are TGTGCCAGCAGTGTTGAAAGGGGACAGGGCGGCGAGCAGTACTTC. This sequence joins TRBV2 and TRBJ2-7; 9 bases fit TRBD1. From germline, CDR1 is SNHLY and CDR2 FYNNEI. The CDR3 loop spans 15 amino acids. J gave up 6 bases and V 4 bases, and 10 bases lay outside the gene matches.